Below, one T cell receptor beta chain is given with its context. Profiled with immunoSEQ multiplex PCR; TCRdb holds only in-frame clones, not every one. The sample carries about 12,000 clones, approximately 87% recorded once. Time point reported: week 3, after first cycle of checkpoint inhibitor. This sample was taken from a study of blood T cell dynamics during melanoma immunotherapy. V shed 3 bases and J shed 0 bases, with 8 bases lying between them. Looked up from germline, CDR1 is SGHTA and CDR2 is FQGNSA. The CDR3 is 14 amino acids. Here the sequenced sample was blood, taken from a patient treated with checkpoint blockade. The V and J genes are TRBV7-2 and TRBJ1-1, with TRBD1 as a possible D gene (5 bases). The TCR sequence derives from a human donor with melanoma. DNA of the CDR3: TGTGCCAGCAGCTTGCCAGGGATGAACACTGAAGCTTTCTTT. It encodes CASSLPGMNTEAFF.